This T cell receptor (beta chain) is from a study of spatial heterogeneity in lung cancer. The CDR3 covers 11 residues. The V and J ends lost 5 bases and 3 bases respectively, with 8 bases between them. Germline V lookup: CDR1 SQVTM, CDR2 ANQGSEA. Specified time point: sample taken at primary tumor resection. From tumor, nontumor lung or frozen PBMC, whole RNA was taken unsorted for sequencing. A distinct unique molecular identifier was carried by each TCR cDNA molecule. TCRdb fed the 5' RACE reads into MiXCR, producing one record per CDR3 protein. The table has tens of thousands of distinct CDR3 sequences, about 12% seen once.

The gene calls are TRBV29-1 and TRBJ2-7; a weak D match, TRBD2 (6 bases). This specimen consisted of PBMCs, obtained at surgery. This receptor was obtained from a male donor with early-stage non-small cell lung cancer. The chain's CDR3 is CSVTGSYEQYF. The CDR3 DNA reads TGCAGCGTTACCGGGAGCTACGAGCAGTACTTC.